These T cell receptor beta chains were read from a single sample in a study of T cell repertoires in cytomegalovirus infection. One entry per CDR3 protein, called by TCRdb with MiXCR from the reads. The sample lists about 240,000 distinct CDR3 sequences, 5% to 8.5% seen once, with 5.5% to 8% in the top ten. Sequences were obtained from PBMCs. Receptor source: a human donor in good health (CMV status not recorded). Some clones in this sample may be carry-over from other donors' samples. Each CDR3 is given with its conserved first and last residue. D genes are given only for firm matches. Clone sizes are given selectively: once, few, many, or a class where the clone is expanded.

>15|many|TRBV7-9|TRBJ1-1|TRBD1
TGTGCCAGCAGCGAGTACCGGGACAGGAACACTGAAGCTTTCTTT
CASSEYRDRNTEAFF
>15|many|TRBV5-4|TRBJ2-5|TRBD1
TGTGCCAGCAGCGGGGGACAGGGGTACCAAGAGACCCAGTACTTC
CASSGGQGYQETQYF
>13|many|TRBV7-9|TRBJ1-6|NA
TGTGCCAGCAGCTTTGACGGGGATTCACCCCTCCACTTT
CASSFDGDSPLHF
>14|many|TRBV28|TRBJ2-1|NA
TGTGCCAGCAGTTTTGCCAGGATCTACAATGAGCAGTTCTTC
CASSFARIYNEQFF
>15|many|TRBV7-2|TRBJ1-1|NA
TGTGCCAGCAGCTTACCGACATACCGGGGGACTGAAGCTTTCTTT
CASSLPTYRGTEAFF
>13|many|TRBV20-1|TRBJ1-1|NA
TGCAGTGCCCAGTGGGTACGGGGCACTGAAGCTTTCTTT
CSAQWVRGTEAFF
>16|many|TRBV7-2|TRBJ1-2|NA
TGTGCCAGCAGCTTTTCAGGGGCGTCCGTTGGAAAAGGCTACACCTTC
CASSFSGASVGKGYTF
>17|many|TRBV25-1|TRBJ2-4|NA
TGTGCCAGCAGTCCCTATGGGGGGGCGCGGGCCAAAAACATTCAGTACTTC
CASSPYGGARAKNIQYF
>14|many|TRBV6-6|TRBJ1-5|TRBD1
TGTGCCAGCAGCGGAGGGACAGGGGATCAGCCCCAGCATTTT
CASSGGTGDQPQHF
>15|many|TRBV20-1|TRBJ2-3|NA
TGCAGTGCTAGAGATTCGGCAGCCAACACAGATACGCAGTATTTT
CSARDSAANTDTQYF
>15|few|TRBV28|TRBJ1-6|TRBD1
TGTGCCAGCAGTATAAAACAGGGGAGGAATTCACCCCTCCACTTT
CASSIKQGRNSPLHF
>14|many|TRBV2|TRBJ2-2|NA
TGTGCCAGCAGTTCAGGGCCGTCCACCGGGGAGCTGTTTTTT
CASSSGPSTGELFF
>14|many|TRBV7-2|TRBJ1-1|TRBD1
TGTGCCAGCAGCCATGACAGGGAATGGACTGAAGCTTTCTTT
CASSHDREWTEAFF
>16|many|TRBV4-3|TRBJ2-3|TRBD2
TGCGCCAGCAGCCAAGATAATCTAGCGGGGGGCGGTACGCAGTATTTT
CASSQDNLAGGGTQYF
>16|NA|TRBV20-1|TRBJ2-7|TRBD1
TGCAGTGCTAGGGGGGCACCGGGACAGAGCTCCTACGAGCAGTACTTC
CSARGAPGQSSYEQYF
>15|many|TRBV20-1|TRBJ2-7|TRBD1
TGCAGTGCTAGAGGCTTTGGACAGGGATCCTACGAGCAGTACTTC
CSARGFGQGSYEQYF
>16|many|TRBV10-3|TRBJ1-4|NA
TGTGCCATCAGTGAGAGGCAGAGATCTCAAAATGAAAAACTGTTTTTT
CAISERQRSQNEKLFF
>15|many|TRBV7-2|TRBJ2-1|NA
TGTGCCAGCAGCACAGTGGGGACCCAGAACAATGAGCAGTTCTTC
CASSTVGTQNNEQFF
>14|many|TRBV2|TRBJ1-6|TRBD1
TGTGCCAGCGAACAGGGGCCGTATAATTCACCCCTCCACTTT
CASEQGPYNSPLHF
>14|few|TRBV28|TRBJ2-7|NA
TGTGCCAGCAGTCTCAGTATAGAACCCTACGAGCAGTACTTC
CASSLSIEPYEQYF
>14|NA|TRBV20-1|TRBJ1-5|NA
TGCAGTGCTGGCGGGAAGTATAGCAATCAGCCCCAGCATTTT
CSAGGKYSNQPQHF
>14|many|TRBV6-2/TRBV6-3|TRBJ1-5|NA
TGTGCCAGCAGTTGGCGGCAGGGCGATCAGCCCCAGCATTTT
CASSWRQGDQPQHF
>14|many|TRBV28|TRBJ1-1|NA
TGTGCCAGCAGTTTAACGGGGGTAATCACTGAAGCTTTCTTT
CASSLTGVITEAFF
>17|many|TRBV7-6|TRBJ1-3|NA
TGTGCCAGCAGCTTAGTATCTGCCGGCCGCTCTGGAAACACCATATATTTT
CASSLVSAGRSGNTIYF
>15|many|TRBV4-3|TRBJ1-1|NA
TGCGCCAGCAGCCATGAGGGGACGGGGAACACTGAAGCTTTCTTT
CASSHEGTGNTEAFF
>15|many|TRBV29-1|TRBJ1-2|NA
TGCAGCGTTGAAGATGCGGGGGCCGCCGGTGGTGGCTACACCTTC
CSVEDAGAAGGGYTF
>17|many|TRBV7-9|TRBJ2-1|TRBD1
TGTGCCAGCAGTCGTCCGGGACAGGAGTACTCCTACAATGAGCAGTTCTTC
CASSRPGQEYSYNEQFF
>14|many|TRBV7-2|TRBJ1-1|NA
TGTGCCAGCAGCCAACCGGACAAGAACACTGAAGCTTTCTTT
CASSQPDKNTEAFF
>15|few|TRBV15|TRBJ2-5|NA
TGTGCCACCAGCGGCTTACGACCAACGGGAGAGACCCAGTACTTC
CATSGLRPTGETQYF
>15|many|TRBV6-1|TRBJ2-4|NA
TGTGCCAGCAGTCGGGCCCCGGGACAAAAAAACATTCAGTACTTC
CASSRAPGQKNIQYF
>15|many|TRBV5-4|TRBJ1-1|TRBD1
TGTGCCAGCAGGGACAGGGGGGCTGGGAACACTGAAGCTTTCTTT
CASRDRGAGNTEAFF
>16|many|TRBV6-2/TRBV6-3|TRBJ2-7|NA
TGTGCCAGCAGTTACCAGGGTAGGACCCCTTCCTACGAGCAGTACTTC
CASSYQGRTPSYEQYF
>18|many|TRBV28|TRBJ2-7|NA
TGTGCCAGCAGTTTAGAGGGCCGGACGGGCCTACGGTCCTACGAGCAGTACTTC
CASSLEGRTGLRSYEQYF
>16|many|TRBV25-1|TRBJ1-1|NA
TGTGCCAGCAGTGAGGTGGGGGGCCAGGTGGACACTGAAGCTTTCTTT
CASSEVGGQVDTEAFF
>14|many|TRBV5-1|TRBJ2-1|TRBD1
TGCGCCAGCAGCTCCGCCCCCGGCCAGGGGGAAGAGTTCTTC
CASSSAPGQGEEFF
>12|many|TRBV20-1|TRBJ1-4|NA
TGCAGTGCTAGTGAACGAGGGGAAAAACTGTTTTTT
CSASERGEKLFF
>14|many|TRBV6-1|TRBJ2-3|TRBD2
TGTGCCAGCGGGATAGCGGGGGGTGAGGATACGCAGTATTTT
CASGIAGGEDTQYF
>14|many|TRBV28|TRBJ1-5|NA
TGTGCCAGCAGTTTTGGCCGGGTAGATCAGCCCCAGCATTTT
CASSFGRVDQPQHF
>14|many|TRBV7-9|TRBJ2-7|NA
TGTGCCAGCAGCTGGGACGGTATACCCTACGAGCAGTACTTC
CASSWDGIPYEQYF
>15|many|TRBV7-2|TRBJ1-5|NA
TGTGCCAGCAGCTTTCAGACGGCGGCGGGGCAGCCCCAGCATTTT
CASSFQTAAGQPQHF